The entry below describes one T cell receptor beta chain. The CDR3 spans 11 residues. Germline V gene lookup returns CDR1 SQVTM and CDR2 ANQGSEA. Trimming removed 6 bases from V and 5 bases from J; junction bases left unmatched: 1. The sample comes from a study of blood T cell repertoires in COVID-19. Only in-frame clones appear in the TCRdb table, and some are missing; sequencing was by immunoSEQ multiplex PCR. The table has fewer than 60,000 clones, 65% to 85% seen once; the top ten hold about 10%. The sequence was obtained from a man younger than 40 with COVID-19, enrolled during active disease. This chain uses TRBV29-1 with TRBJ1-1, with 9 bases fitting TRBD1. Source material: peripheral blood. The CDR3 nucleotides are TGCAGCGTCGGACAGGGGACTGAAGCTTTCTTT. It is translated as CSVGQGTEAFF.